The next 10 T cell receptor beta chains were all read from a single sample in a study of CXCR3-negative and CXCR3-positive naive CD8 T cells. UMI-labeled TRB cDNA libraries were prepared by 5' RACE. Reprocessing the 5' RACE reads, TCRdb reports a single entry for every CDR3 protein and omits DNA. This specimen shows about 53,000 distinct CDR3 sequences; the ten leading clones hold around 0.4%. Sequences were obtained from naive CXCR3- CD8+ T cells from blood. Subset here: CD45RO-CCR7+CD27+CD95- naive CD8+ T cells lacking CXCR3 (TNR3-). These receptors all come from a human donor in good health. Some clones in this sample may be carry-over from other donors' samples.

The chain is built from TRBV11-3 and TRBJ2-1; TCRdb gives TRBD2 as the D gene, but with no DNA this cannot be confirmed. The length of the CDR3 is 13 residues. Looked up from germline, CDR1 is SGHNT and CDR2 is YENEEA. CDR3 protein: CASIARPDDEQFF. The whole variable domain, filled in from reference TRBV11-3 and TRBJ2-1, reads EAGVVQSPRYKIIEKKQPVAFWCNPISGHNTLYWYLQNLGQGPELLIRYENEEAVDDSQLPKDRFSAERLKGVDSTLKIQPAELGDSAVYLCASIARPDDEQFFGPGTRLTVL.

V is TRBV7-2 and J is TRBJ2-5; the TCRdb call, TRBD2, lacks DNA for checking. Germline values: CDR1 SGHTA, CDR2 FQGNSA. The CDR3 runs 16 residues. This CDR3 reads CASFMTAGSLVETQYF.

The chain couples TRBV29-1 to TRBJ1-4; checking the TCRdb D call of TRBD1 is not possible without DNA. The CDR3 is 13 amino acids. The germline V gene has CDR1 SQVTM and CDR2 ANQGSEA. CDR3 region: CSVSGEVDEKLFF. Using reference TRBV29-1 and TRBJ1-4 for the parts outside the CDR3, the full variable domain is SAVISQKPSRDICQRGTSLTIQCQVDSQVTMMFWYRQQPGQSLTLIATANQGSEATYESGFVIDKFPISRPNLTFSTLTVSNMSPEDSSIYLCSVSGEVDEKLFFGSGTQLSVL.

The chain links TRBV28 to TRBJ2-1; TCRdb outputs TRBD2, but without DNA this stays unchecked. Per the germline V gene, CDR1 is MDHEN and CDR2 is SYDVKM. The CDR3 totals 14 residues. CDR3 region: CASSSIGISDEQFF.

The chain employs TRBV12-3 or TRBV12-4 and TRBJ2-5; as DNA is missing, the TRBD1 call by TCRdb cannot be tested. The CDR3 is made up of 15 amino acids. CDR3 protein: CASSATTGGRETQYF.

The chain couples TRBV3-1 to TRBJ1-2; TCRdb reports TRBD1, a call that lacks DNA to check it against. The length of the CDR3 is 15 residues. The germline V gene has CDR1 LGHDT and CDR2 YNNKEL (reference sequence). CDR3 sequence reads: CASSQDRTVDYGYTF.

This clonotype ranks as medium-sized (0.01 to 0.1%) in terms of frequency. J is TRBJ2-1 and V is TRBV4-1; TCRdb's D call of TRBD1 is untestable without DNA. The germline V gene has CDR1 MGHRA and CDR2 YSYEKL. This CDR3 contains 13 residues. The chain's CDR3 is CASSHPGPLEQFF.

The V call is TRBV25-1, the J call TRBJ2-7; TCRdb's assignment of TRBD1 cannot be checked, as there is no DNA. The CDR3 totals 13 residues. Germline V gene sequence: CDR1 MGHDK, CDR2 SYGVNS. The chain's CDR3 is CASSSQGNHEQYF.

The chain joins TRBV7-2 to TRBJ2-5; the TCRdb D gene call, TRBD1, has no DNA to confirm it. The CDR3 has 14 residues. Germline V gene lookup returns CDR1 SGHTA and CDR2 FQGNSA. The CDR3 spells CASSLSGGEETQYF.

The CDR3 spells CASSYFGGADEQYF. The V gene is TRBV6-5, the J gene TRBJ2-7; TCRdb returns TRBD1, unconfirmable since there is no DNA. In germline, CDR1 is MNHEY, CDR2 SVGAGI. The CDR3 loop spans 14 amino acids.